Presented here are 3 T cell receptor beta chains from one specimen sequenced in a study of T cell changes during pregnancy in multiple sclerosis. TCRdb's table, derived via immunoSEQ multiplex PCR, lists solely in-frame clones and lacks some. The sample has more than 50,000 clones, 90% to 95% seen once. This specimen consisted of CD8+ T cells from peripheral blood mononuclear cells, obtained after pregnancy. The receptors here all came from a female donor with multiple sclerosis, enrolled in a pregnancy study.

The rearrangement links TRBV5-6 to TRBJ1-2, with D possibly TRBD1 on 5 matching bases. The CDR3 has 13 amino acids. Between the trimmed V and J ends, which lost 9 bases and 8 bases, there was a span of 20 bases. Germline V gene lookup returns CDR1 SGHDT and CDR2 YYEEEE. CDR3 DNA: TGTGCCACGCGTGGGGGGGGTCTTGGAGGCTACACCTTC. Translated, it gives CATRGGGLGGYTF.

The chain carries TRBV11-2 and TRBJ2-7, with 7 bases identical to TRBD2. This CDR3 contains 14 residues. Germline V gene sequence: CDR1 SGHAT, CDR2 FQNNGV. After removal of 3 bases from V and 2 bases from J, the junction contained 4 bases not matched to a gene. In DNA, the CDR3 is TGTGCCAGCAGCTTCGCTAGCGGAACCTACGAGCAGTACTTC. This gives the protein CASSFASGTYEQYF.

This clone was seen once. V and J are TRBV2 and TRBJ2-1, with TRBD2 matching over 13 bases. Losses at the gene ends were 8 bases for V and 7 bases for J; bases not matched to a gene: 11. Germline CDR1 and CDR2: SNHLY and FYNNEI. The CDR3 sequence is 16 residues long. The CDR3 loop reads CASQGGLAGVWNEQFF. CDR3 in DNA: TGTGCCAGCCAAGGAGGACTAGCGGGAGTTTGGAATGAGCAGTTCTTC.